This T cell receptor (beta chain) is drawn from a study of blood T cell repertoires in COVID-19. Overall study: Whether acute or convalescent, the COVID-19 samples came from the United States, Italy and Spain. Nucleic acid was either cDNA or gDNA, and it came from T cells, B-cell-depleted T cells, or PBMCs.

Authors' methods: Estimated nucleated cell counts came from reference gene primer amplification. The protocol was immunoSEQ multiplex PCR, while the TCRdb copy is restricted to in-frame clones and leaves out a portion. From that table come the V and J calls and clone size; the DNA was used to work out D and trimming. This table holds 130,000 to 150,000 clones, approximately 80% found once. Per germline, CDR1 MNHNS and CDR2 SASEGT. Deletions cut 0 bases from V and 7 bases from J, with 4 bases between. CDR3 length: 13 residues. V is TRBV6-1 and J is TRBJ1-6; no clear D gene. The clonotype was recovered from a man aged 60 to 69 with active or convalescent COVID-19. Sequenced: peripheral blood. The DNA for the CDR3 is TGTGCCAGCAGTGAAGCGACAAATTCACCCCTCCACTTT. It specifies CASSEATNSPLHF.